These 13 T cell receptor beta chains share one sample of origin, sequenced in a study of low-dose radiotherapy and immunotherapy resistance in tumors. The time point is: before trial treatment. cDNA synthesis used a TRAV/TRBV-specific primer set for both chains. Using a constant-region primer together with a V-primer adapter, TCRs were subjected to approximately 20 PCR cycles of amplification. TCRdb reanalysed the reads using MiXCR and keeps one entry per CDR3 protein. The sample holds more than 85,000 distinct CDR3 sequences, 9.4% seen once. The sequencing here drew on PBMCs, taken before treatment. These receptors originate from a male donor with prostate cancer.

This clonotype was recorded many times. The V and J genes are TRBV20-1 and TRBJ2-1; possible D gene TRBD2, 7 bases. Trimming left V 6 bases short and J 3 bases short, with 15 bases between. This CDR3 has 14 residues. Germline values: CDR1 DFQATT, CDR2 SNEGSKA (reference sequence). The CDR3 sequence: CSATGAGDYNEQFF. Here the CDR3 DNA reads TGCAGTGCCACGGGGGCGGGAGACTACAATGAGCAGTTCTTC.

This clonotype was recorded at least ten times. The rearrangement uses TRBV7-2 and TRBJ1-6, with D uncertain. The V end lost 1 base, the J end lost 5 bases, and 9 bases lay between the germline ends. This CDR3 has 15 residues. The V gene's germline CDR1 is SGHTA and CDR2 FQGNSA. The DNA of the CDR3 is TGTGCCAGCAGCTTAGTCAGGTCCAATAATTCACCCCTCCACTTT. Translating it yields CASSLVRSNNSPLHF. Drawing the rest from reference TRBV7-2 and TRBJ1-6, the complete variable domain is GAGVSQSPSNKVTEKGKDVELRCDPISGHTALYWYRQSLGQGLEFLIYFQGNSAPDKSGLPSDRFSAERTGGSVSTLTIQRTQQEDSAVYLCASSLVRSNNSPLHFGNGTRLTVT.

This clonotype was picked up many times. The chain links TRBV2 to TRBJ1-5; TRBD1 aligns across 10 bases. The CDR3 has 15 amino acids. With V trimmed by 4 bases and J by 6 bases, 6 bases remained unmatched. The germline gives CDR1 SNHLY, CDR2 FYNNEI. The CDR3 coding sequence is TGTGCCAGCAGTGCGGACAGGGGGGCAAGTCAGCCCCAGCATTTT. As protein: CASSADRGASQPQHF.

CDR3 in amino acids: CASSFEQGTSTDTQYF. As DNA, the CDR3 is TGTGCCAGCAGCTTCGAGCAGGGCACCTCCACAGATACGCAGTATTTT. The gene calls are TRBV7-3 and TRBJ2-3; a possible D gene is TRBD1 (5 bases). The CDR3 length is 16 residues. CDR1 is SGHTA, CDR2 FQGTGA, per germline. Between the trimmed V and J ends, which lost 3 bases and 2 bases, there was a span of 15 bases.

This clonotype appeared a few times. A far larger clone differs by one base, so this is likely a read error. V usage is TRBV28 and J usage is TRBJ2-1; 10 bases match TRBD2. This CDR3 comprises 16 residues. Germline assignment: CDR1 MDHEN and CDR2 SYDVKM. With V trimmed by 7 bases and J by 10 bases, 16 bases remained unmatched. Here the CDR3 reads CASTPRVLAGAYEQFF. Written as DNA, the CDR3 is TGTGCCAGCACCCCGAGGGTCCTAGCGGGGGCCTACGAGCAGTTCTTC.

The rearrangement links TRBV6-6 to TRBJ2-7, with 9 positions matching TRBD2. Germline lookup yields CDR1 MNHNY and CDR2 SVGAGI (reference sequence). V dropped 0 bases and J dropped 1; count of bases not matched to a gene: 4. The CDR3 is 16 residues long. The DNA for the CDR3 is TGTGCCAGCAGTTACTCGACGAGCGGGAGGTCCTACGAGCAGTACTTC. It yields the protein CASSYSTSGRSYEQYF.

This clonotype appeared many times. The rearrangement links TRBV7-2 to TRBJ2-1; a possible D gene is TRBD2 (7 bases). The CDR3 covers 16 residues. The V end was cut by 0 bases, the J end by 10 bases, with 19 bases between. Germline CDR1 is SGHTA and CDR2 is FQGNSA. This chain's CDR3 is CASSLAASGGRGEQFF. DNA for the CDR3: TGTGCCAGCAGCTTAGCGGCTAGCGGAGGGAGGGGGGAGCAGTTCTTC.

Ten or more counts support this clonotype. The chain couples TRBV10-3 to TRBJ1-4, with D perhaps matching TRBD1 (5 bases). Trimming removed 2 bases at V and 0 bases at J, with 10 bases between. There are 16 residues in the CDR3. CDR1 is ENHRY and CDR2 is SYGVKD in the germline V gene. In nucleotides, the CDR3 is TGTGCCATCAGTGAGGGGGCCCCACCAACTAATGAAAAACTGTTTTTT. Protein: CAISEGAPPTNEKLFF.

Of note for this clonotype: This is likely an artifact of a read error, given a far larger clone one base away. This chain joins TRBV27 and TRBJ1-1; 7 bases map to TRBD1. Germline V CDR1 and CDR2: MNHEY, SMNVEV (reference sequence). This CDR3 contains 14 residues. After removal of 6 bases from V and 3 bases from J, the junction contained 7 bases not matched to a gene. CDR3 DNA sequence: TGTGCCAGCAGCCGGGGACAGCTGTACACTGAAGCTTTCTTT. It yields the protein CASSRGQLYTEAFF.

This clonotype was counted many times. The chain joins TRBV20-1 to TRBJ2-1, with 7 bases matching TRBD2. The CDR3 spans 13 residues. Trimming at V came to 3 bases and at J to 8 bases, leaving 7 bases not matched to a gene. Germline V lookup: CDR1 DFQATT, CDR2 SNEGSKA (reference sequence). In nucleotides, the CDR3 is TGCAGTGCTAGCGGGGTAGCGGGCGATGAGCAGTTCTTC. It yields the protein CSASGVAGDEQFF.

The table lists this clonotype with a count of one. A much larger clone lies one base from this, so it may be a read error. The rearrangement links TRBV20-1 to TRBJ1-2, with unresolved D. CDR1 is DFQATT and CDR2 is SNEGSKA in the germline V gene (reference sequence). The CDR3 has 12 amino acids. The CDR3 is CCAPTENYGYTF. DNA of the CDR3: TGCTGTGCTCCCACAGAGAACTATGGCTACACCTTC.

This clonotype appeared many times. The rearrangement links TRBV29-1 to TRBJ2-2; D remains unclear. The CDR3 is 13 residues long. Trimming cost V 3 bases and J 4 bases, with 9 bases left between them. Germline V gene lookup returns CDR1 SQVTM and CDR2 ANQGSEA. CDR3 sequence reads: CSVEAKGTGELFF. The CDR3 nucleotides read TGCAGCGTTGAGGCCAAGGGCACCGGGGAGCTGTTTTTT.

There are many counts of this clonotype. The CDR3 sequence is CASSQVWGGNYNEQFF. DNA of the CDR3: TGCGCCAGCAGCCAGGTTTGGGGCGGTAATTACAATGAGCAGTTCTTC. V is TRBV4-3 and J is TRBJ2-1; D possibly corresponds to TRBD1 (5 bases). V gave up 3 bases and J gave up 4 bases, with 16 bases separating them. CDR1 LGHNA and CDR2 YSLEER come from the germline V gene. This CDR3 has 16 amino acids.